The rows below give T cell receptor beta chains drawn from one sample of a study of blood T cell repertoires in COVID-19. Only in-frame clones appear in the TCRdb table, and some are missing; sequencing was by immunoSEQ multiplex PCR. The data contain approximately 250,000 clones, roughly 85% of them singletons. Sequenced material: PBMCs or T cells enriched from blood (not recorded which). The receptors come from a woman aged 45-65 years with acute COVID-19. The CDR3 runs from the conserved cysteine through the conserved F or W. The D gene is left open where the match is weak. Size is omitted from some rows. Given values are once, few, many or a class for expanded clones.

CDR3: CASSRQGLPSGANVLTF; DNA: TGTGCCAGCTCTCGCCAGGGTCTCCCCTCTGGGGCCAACGTCCTGACTTTC; D: NA; size: NA; V: TRBV18; J: TRBJ2-6
CDR3: CASTDNTGGYGYTF; DNA: TGTGCCAGCACCGATAACACAGGGGGTTATGGCTACACCTTC; D: TRBD1; size: NA; V: TRBV6-6; J: TRBJ1-2
CDR3: CASRQVGQGSTDTQYF; DNA: TGTGCCAGCAGACAGGTGGGGCAGGGGAGCACAGATACGCAGTATTTT; D: NA; size: once; V: TRBV2; J: TRBJ2-3
CDR3: CASSLSPSGLDYGYTF; DNA: TGTGCCAGCAGTTTATCGCCCTCAGGGTTGGACTATGGCTACACCTTC; D: NA; size: NA; V: TRBV27; J: TRBJ1-2
CDR3: CASRGEKYEQYF; DNA: TGTGCCAGCAGGGGAGAGAAATACGAGCAGTACTTC; D: NA; size: NA; V: TRBV6-5; J: TRBJ2-7
CDR3: CASSYGEGLLTYEQYF; DNA: TGTGCCAGCAGTTACGGCGAGGGACTCCTTACTTACGAGCAGTACTTC; D: NA; size: NA; V: TRBV6-5; J: TRBJ2-7
CDR3: CASSTGQGHYEQYF; DNA: TGTGCCAGCAGCACCGGACAGGGGCACTACGAGCAGTACTTC; D: TRBD1; size: few; V: TRBV9; J: TRBJ2-7
CDR3: CASSWTGGADGYTF; DNA: TGTGCCAGCAGCTGGACAGGGGGCGCAGATGGCTACACCTTC; D: TRBD1; size: few; V: TRBV5-5; J: TRBJ1-2
CDR3: CASSSSGPETQYF; DNA: TGTGCCAGTTCTTCCTCCGGTCCCGAGACCCAGTACTTC; D: NA; size: few; V: TRBV19; J: TRBJ2-5
CDR3: CASSLGTGSYEKLFF; DNA: TGTGCCAGTAGTCTGGGGACAGGGAGCTACGAAAAACTGTTTTTT; D: TRBD1; size: once; V: TRBV19; J: TRBJ1-4
CDR3: CASTPIQGTEAFF; DNA: TGTGCCAGCACCCCTATACAGGGCACGGAAGCTTTCTTT; D: NA; size: NA; V: TRBV27; J: TRBJ1-1
CDR3: CASSLERDTQYF; DNA: TGTGCCAGCAGCCTGGAGAGGGATACGCAGTATTTT; D: NA; size: NA; V: TRBV5-4; J: TRBJ2-3
CDR3: CASSSPGQVNYGYTF; DNA: TGCGCCAGCAGCTCGCCCGGACAGGTCAACTATGGCTACACCTTC; D: TRBD1; size: NA; V: TRBV5-1; J: TRBJ1-2
CDR3: CATQDRVNQPQHF; DNA: TGTGCCACCCAGGACAGGGTCAATCAGCCCCAGCATTTT; D: TRBD1; size: NA; V: TRBV10-3; J: TRBJ1-5
CDR3: CASSPTALTVNYGYTF; DNA: TGTGCCAGCAGCCCCACAGCCCTGACAGTCAACTATGGCTACACCTTC; D: NA; size: NA; V: TRBV27; J: TRBJ1-2
CDR3: CASSLGGGNTEAFF; DNA: TGCGCCAGCAGCTTGGGAGGGGGCAACACTGAAGCTTTCTTT; D: TRBD1; size: NA; V: TRBV5-1; J: TRBJ1-1
CDR3: CASSLGGQANEKLFF; DNA: TGTGCCAGCAGCTTAGGGGGACAGGCAAATGAAAAACTGTTTTTT; D: TRBD1; size: NA; V: TRBV13; J: TRBJ1-4
CDR3: CASSRGQGYEQFF; DNA: TGTGCCAGCAGTCGGGGACAGGGGTATGAGCAGTTCTTC; D: TRBD1; size: NA; V: TRBV6-4; J: TRBJ2-1
CDR3: CASSYSTNQPQHF; DNA: TGTGCCAGCAGCTACAGCACCAATCAGCCCCAGCATTTT; D: NA; size: once; V: TRBV11-2; J: TRBJ1-5
CDR3: CASSFRGIGAGELFF; DNA: TGTGCCAGCAGTTTTCGGGGAATCGGAGCCGGGGAGCTGTTTTTT; D: NA; size: NA; V: TRBV27; J: TRBJ2-2
CDR3: CASRSGFSAYNEQFF; DNA: TGTGCCAGCAGATCAGGGTTTTCCGCCTACAATGAGCAGTTCTTC; D: NA; size: NA; V: TRBV5-4; J: TRBJ2-1
CDR3: CASSIGAGGNSPLHF; DNA: TGTGCCAGTAGTATAGGGGCAGGTGGTAATTCACCCCTCCACTTT; D: NA; size: NA; V: TRBV19; J: TRBJ1-6
CDR3: CASSLLNGVGSGFGGYTF; DNA: TGTGCCAGCAGCTTATTGAACGGGGTGGGTTCGGGGTTTGGCGGCTACACCTTC; D: NA; size: NA; V: TRBV7-2; J: TRBJ1-2
CDR3: CASSQSRTGGTEAFF; DNA: TGTGCCAGCAGCCAATCCCGGACAGGGGGCACTGAAGCTTTCTTT; D: TRBD1; size: once; V: TRBV16; J: TRBJ1-1
CDR3: CASSLGQSLGGYTF; DNA: TGCGCCAGCAGCTTGGGACAGTCCCTAGGTGGCTACACCTTC; D: NA; size: NA; V: TRBV5-1; J: TRBJ1-2
CDR3: CASRYSGHVRGTEAFF; DNA: TGCGCCAGCAGATATAGCGGGCACGTGCGGGGAACTGAAGCTTTCTTT; D: NA; size: NA; V: TRBV5-1; J: TRBJ1-1
CDR3: CASSPAAGGSYNSPLHF; DNA: TGTGCCAGCAGCCCGGCCGCGGGAGGGTCCTATAATTCACCCCTCCACTTT; D: NA; size: once; V: TRBV13; J: TRBJ1-6
CDR3: CASSRPEPWGANEKLFF; DNA: TGTGCCAGTAGTCGACCCGAACCGTGGGGAGCTAATGAAAAACTGTTTTTT; D: NA; size: NA; V: TRBV19; J: TRBJ1-4
CDR3: CASSKAPARAKNIQYF; DNA: TGTGCCAGCAGCAAAGCGCCAGCGAGGGCCAAAAACATTCAGTACTTC; D: NA; size: NA; V: TRBV21-1; J: TRBJ2-4
CDR3: CASSTRTGFGVTEAFF; DNA: TGTGCCAGTAGTACCAGGACAGGGTTCGGAGTAACTGAAGCTTTCTTT; D: TRBD1; size: once; V: TRBV19; J: TRBJ1-1
CDR3: CASSHGLAVNEQFF; DNA: TGTGCCAGCAGCCACGGACTAGCCGTCAATGAGCAGTTCTTC; D: TRBD2; size: NA; V: TRBV3-1/TRBV3-2; J: TRBJ2-1
CDR3: CASSQPGLGIQETQYF; DNA: TGTGCCAGTAGTCAGCCGGGACTAGGAATCCAAGAGACCCAGTACTTC; D: TRBD2; size: few; V: TRBV19; J: TRBJ2-5
CDR3: CASSESRQGLYGYTF; DNA: TGTGCCAGCAGTGAATCTCGACAGGGGTTGTATGGCTACACCTTC; D: TRBD1; size: NA; V: TRBV25-1; J: TRBJ1-2
CDR3: CASSPLGGANTGELFF; DNA: TGTGCCAGCAGTCCCCTCGGCGGGGCGAACACCGGGGAGCTGTTTTTT; D: NA; size: NA; V: TRBV6-4; J: TRBJ2-2
CDR3: CASSPGLGLGTEAFF; DNA: TGTGCCAGCTCACCCGGCTTGGGCTTGGGCACTGAAGCTTTCTTT; D: NA; size: NA; V: TRBV18; J: TRBJ1-1
CDR3: CASSPSRVETQYF; DNA: TGTGCCAGCTCACCCTCCAGGGTTGAGACCCAGTACTTC; D: NA; size: NA; V: TRBV18; J: TRBJ2-5